The source of this T cell receptor (beta chain) is a study of blood T cell repertoires in COVID-19. Study in general: The samples span acute and convalescent COVID-19 from the United States, Italy and Spain. Sample material is recorded as cDNA or gDNA derived from T cells, B-cell-depleted T cells, or PBMCs.

Symptom resolution, clearance, or two negative PCRs marked the recovered donors of Cohort 3. The V gene's germline CDR1 is SGHNT and CDR2 YYREEE (reference sequence). V shed 3 bases and J shed 2 bases, with 10 bases lying between them. The CDR3 extends over 14 amino acids. In the original analysis: Quantification of nucleated cells was approximated via reference gene primer amplification. Assay used: immunoSEQ multiplex PCR; TCRdb lists only in-frame clones, some missing. The DNA was the basis for D and trimming; V, J and clone size are from that table. Of fewer than 400,000 clones listed, nearly 90% are singletons.

The chain combines TRBV5-4 with TRBJ2-3; D is unclear. This sequence originates from a woman aged 30 to 39 who had recovered from COVID-19. The sequenced sample consisted of PBMCs or T cells enriched from blood (not recorded which). The CDR3, as DNA: TGTGCCAGCAGCTCTGCAGGCGTCACAGATACGCAGTATTTT. This encodes CASSSAGVTDTQYF. Full variable domain (missing parts from reference TRBV5-4 and TRBJ2-3): ETGVTQSPTHLIKTRGQQVTLRCSSQSGHNTVSWYQQALGQGPQFIFQYYREEENGRGNFPPRFSGLQFPNYSSELNVNALELDDSALYLCASSSAGVTDTQYFGPGTRLTVL.